This T cell receptor beta chain was retrieved from a study of beta chain features in type 1 diabetes. Study conclusions and caveats: When VDJ junctions were examined, type 1 diabetes patients showed fewer insertions and more deletions. Shortening that was moderate but significant affected the TCRB CDR3s of Type 1 diabetes patients in all four CD4+ subsets.

Sorting with CD45RO/CCR7/CD25/CD127/CD95/CD27 yielded naive, central memory, regulatory and stem-like memory CD4+ cells. As to this clone: Its antigen is not identified.

Isolated RNA was reverse transcribed in full, so expressed TCRB transcripts were sequenced. Some clones are missing from TCRdb's copy, which holds only in-frame ones; the method was immunoSEQ multiplex PCR. Among around 300,000 clones listed, 14% to 15% were seen once. There are 15 residues in the CDR3. V lost 1 base and J lost 5; bases outside the gene matches: 8. Germline loops: CDR1 MNHEY, CDR2 SVGAGI. This TCR derives from a man aged 18-30 years with type 1 diabetes. The chain has TRBV6-5 and TRBJ2-7; 7 bases agree with TRBD2. The sequencing input was naive CD4+ T cells from blood. CDR3 coding DNA: TGTGCCAGCAGTTACTGGGCGGGAGAAAAGAACGAGCAGTACTTC. It specifies CASSYWAGEKNEQYF.